This T cell receptor beta chain was recovered during a study of Ad26.COV2.S vaccination and SARS-CoV-2 variants (dated by TCRdb to 2020 to 2023). For the study in its entirety: Vaccine-arm donors came from COV1001, a multicentre, randomized, double-blind, placebo-controlled phase I-IIa trial of Ad26.COV2.S in healthy adults. The TCR-sequenced set comprised approximately 30 samples: some 20 Ad26.COV2.S vaccine recipients, 5 placebo recipients and 8 SARS-CoV-2 convalescent individuals. Sequencing of the TCRbeta repertoire served to evaluate the specificity and breadth of SARS-CoV-2-reactive T cell receptors following Ad26.COV2.S vaccination. Trial participants were randomized into five groups of five, in which low-dose or high-dose Ad26.COV2.S was given once or twice, or placebo was given on both occasions. Blinding of investigators to trial group allocation was maintained during experiments and outcome assessment. Ad26.COV2.S was given intramuscularly at 5x10^10 or 1x10^11 viral particles, as a single shot or as two shots 56 days apart. On the study overall, not on this receptor specifically: The authors noted that total T cell responses may have been underestimated by the TCR breadth and depth analyses. The study lacked the statistical power to compare responses across vaccine doses or regimens. Higher spike-specific TCR breadth was observed in Ad26.COV2.S recipients than in placebo recipients (P = 0.0014). Substantial breadth of spike-specific CD8+ and CD4+ T cell responses was reported after vaccination. Vaccine and placebo recipients had comparable non-spike TCR breadth, which fits with the vaccine containing only spike.

From a lookup of the germline V gene, CDR1 and CDR2 are SGDLS and YYNGEE. Trimmed from V: 3 bases; trimmed from J: 6 bases; junction bases lacking a gene match: 5. The CDR3 has 15 amino acids, counting the end cysteine and phenylalanine. Just the 45-base CDR3 DNA is kept, in frame starting at base 1. The treatment or condition label here, explained by the study, means: roughly 18 received Ad26.COV2.S at low or high dose, single or two shots; several received placebo; per-sample allocation not given. For vaccine and placebo recipients, the sequenced repertoires came from samples collected on day 63 after the first injection. In Cohort 1b, about two dozen adults aged 18-55 years were enrolled at a single site in Boston, USA, between 29 July and 7 August 2020. As a vaccine, Ad26.COV2.S was a replication-incompetent adenovirus type 26 vector that expressed a prefusion-stabilized SARS-CoV-2 spike protein derived from the original Wuhan strain.

Remarks on this clone: What antigen it recognizes has not been identified. No much larger clone is present one base from it, and per-base qualities are unavailable.

The immunoSEQ Assay was the method used to sequence TCRbeta CDR3 regions. After extraction, genomic DNA underwent amplification by bias-controlled multiplex PCR, followed by high-throughput sequencing. As for the original processing: To quantify the absolute abundance of every unique TCRbeta CDR3 region, sequences were collapsed and filtered. T cell fraction was estimated by normalizing TCRbeta template counts to usable DNA, with usable DNA measured through amplification of reference genes found in all nucleated cells. Repertoire TCRs were annotated as SARS-CoV-2-specific when V gene, CDR3 amino acid sequence and J gene were exactly matched to a known reactive TCR set. The reference SARS-CoV-2 TCR set was derived from MIRA and filtered for enrichment in COVID-19-positive ImmuneCODE repertoires, a step that removed public or cross-reactive TCRs. Using the MIRA antigens, annotated TCRs were further analysed by specific ORF or by position within an ORF. Depth was the summed frequency of annotated unique rearrangements, while breadth was defined as annotated unique rearrangements over total unique productive rearrangements. Two-sided Wilcoxon rank-sum tests were applied when comparing TCR breadth between groups. TCRdb took over this immuneACCESS table, retaining in-frame rearrangements with V and J assigned. Such tables are incomplete; in checked studies, under half of the missing clones stem from an unresolved V gene, and the remainder is unexplained. V, J and clone size reflect that table, while D and trimming were determined from the DNA. This sample gives some 290,000 clones in total; roughly 84% of them show up just once. The ten largest clones capture less than 2% of the sample.

The sequence joins TRBV9 to TRBJ2-1, and TRBD1 aligns with 11 junction nucleotides. The clonotype originates from a person aged 18-65 years who received the Ad26.COV2.S COVID-19 vaccine or a placebo. The sequences come from peripheral blood, collected in a trial of Ad26.COV2.S vaccine versus placebo. The CDR3 region has the sequence CASSASGQGVNEQFF. In nucleotide form, the sequence is TGTGCCAGCAGCGCCTCGGGACAGGGGGTCAATGAGCAGTTCTTC.